These 23 T cell receptor beta chains share one sample of origin, sequenced in a study of blood T cells in healthy people across ages. Using a J-beta primer mix together with a sample-barcoded 5' primer, a second PCR was run for roughly 6 to 11 cycles. TCRdb recomputed calls from the 5' RACE reads with MiXCR, one row per CDR3 protein. This table has 650,000 to 900,000 distinct CDR3 sequences, around 68% appearing once. The sample comprised blood. The receptor source for this set is a man in his thirties or forties in good health.

The chain carries TRBV4-2 and TRBJ1-1; D unresolved. CDR3 size: 14 residues. The germline V gene encodes CDR1 LGHNA and CDR2 YNFKEQ. V was pared by 5 bases and J by 1 base, with 11 bases between. CDR3 in DNA: TGTGCCAGCAGCGAAGGAGTTGCGAACACTGAAGCTTTCTTT. The encoded protein is CASSEGVANTEAFF.

V is TRBV4-2 and J is TRBJ2-5; D is uncertain. The CDR3 totals 14 residues. The V end lost 0 bases, the J end lost 7 bases, and 12 bases lay between the germline ends. The germline V gene encodes CDR1 LGHNA and CDR2 YNFKEQ. The CDR3 nucleotides are TGTGCCAGCAGCCAAGATGCGGTAACGGGGACCCAGTACTTC. Translated: CASSQDAVTGTQYF.

This chain links TRBV4-2 with TRBJ2-3; 7 positions agree with TRBD2. Germline V CDR1 and CDR2: LGHNA, YNFKEQ. J was trimmed by 6 bases and V by 0 bases; bases with no gene match: 9. The CDR3 consists of 16 residues. CDR3 region: CASSQDPSGVGDTQYF. The DNA for the CDR3 is TGTGCCAGCAGCCAAGATCCCAGCGGGGTGGGTGATACGCAGTATTTT.

The DNA of the CDR3 is TGTGCCAGCAGTTACGGACAGGACTTTAACTATGGCTACACCTTC. This codes for CASSYGQDFNYGYTF. The V and J genes are TRBV6-5 and TRBJ1-2, with 7 bases lining up with TRBD1. V shed 2 bases, J shed 1 base, and the junction held 4 bases outside the gene matches. The CDR3 runs 15 residues. The germline V gene encodes CDR1 MNHEY and CDR2 SVGAGI.

This clonotype has only one observation. V usage is TRBV6-1 and J usage is TRBJ2-1; D is uncertain. Germline loops: CDR1 MNHNS, CDR2 SASEGT. Trimming left V 2 bases short and J 4 bases short, with 12 bases between. The CDR3 spans 15 residues. CDR3 amino acids: CASSEFPLAYNEQFF. The DNA for the CDR3 is TGTGCCAGCAGTGAATTTCCCCTCGCATACAATGAGCAGTTCTTC.

This chain joins TRBV4-2 and TRBJ2-7; 10 nucleotides line up with TRBD1. Germline V gives CDR1 LGHNA, CDR2 YNFKEQ. With V trimmed by 4 bases and J by 7 bases, 13 bases remained unmatched. The CDR3 is 16 amino acids. CDR3 sequence: CASSPTSTWTGGEQYF. The CDR3 DNA follows: TGTGCCAGCAGCCCAACTTCTACCTGGACAGGGGGGGAGCAGTACTTC.

The chain joins TRBV7-3 to TRBJ2-1, with D perhaps TRBD1 (6 bases). V was trimmed by 3 bases and J by 10 bases, leaving 10 bases between them. Germline V gene sequence: CDR1 SGHTA, CDR2 FQGTGA. This CDR3 spans 12 amino acids. Written as DNA, the CDR3 is TGTGCCAGCAGCTTCCAACAGGGAGAGCAGTTCTTC. It yields the protein CASSFQQGEQFF.

This chain's CDR3 is CASSQVRTGILVGANVLTF. CDR3 DNA: TGCGCCAGCAGCCAAGTAAGGACAGGGATTTTAGTCGGGGCCAACGTCCTGACTTTC. This sequence joins TRBV4-1 and TRBJ2-6; 8 bases align to TRBD1. The length of the CDR3 is 19 residues. J lost 4 bases, V lost 1 base, and 12 bases had no gene match. The germline gives CDR1 MGHRA, CDR2 YSYEKL.

This chain uses TRBV5-1 with TRBJ2-5; D is ambiguous. The CDR3 runs to 16 residues. Trimming took off 0 bases at V and 1 base at J, with 13 bases between the two ends. Looked up from germline, CDR1 is SGHRS and CDR2 is YFSETQ. The CDR3 bases are TGCGCCAGCAGCTTGGGACCAATCAATCCCCAAGAGACCCAGTACTTC. This translates into CASSLGPINPQETQYF. Full variable domain (remainder filled in from reference TRBV5-1 and TRBJ2-5): KAGVTQTPRYLIKTRGQQVTLSCSPISGHRSVSWYQQTPGQGLQFLFEYFSETQRNKGNFPGRFSGRQFSNSRSEMNVSTLELGDSALYLCASSLGPINPQETQYFGPGTRLLVL.

The rearrangement links TRBV29-1 to TRBJ1-2; TRBD1 matches at 7 bases. With V trimmed by 7 bases and J by 0 bases, 17 bases remained unmatched. The CDR3 has 17 residues. From germline, CDR1 is SQVTM and CDR2 ANQGSEA. CDR3 DNA sequence: TGCAGCGCCCCAATAGGGGCAGGGGGTTCTTCTAACTATGGCTACACCTTC. Residues: CSAPIGAGGSSNYGYTF.

The chain is built from TRBV5-6 and TRBJ1-4; tentatively, D is TRBD1 (6 bases). V was trimmed by 3 bases and J by 11 bases, leaving 17 bases between them. Germline loops: CDR1 SGHDT, CDR2 YYEEEE. CDR3 size: 14 residues. The CDR3 region has the DNA TGTGCCAGCAGCTCGGACCTACAGGGATCGAAACTGTTTTTT. Protein: CASSSDLQGSKLFF.

For the CDR3, the DNA is TGTGCCAGCAGTGTGATCGATACGCAGTATTTT. Translated: CASSVIDTQYF. This rearrangement joins TRBV12-3 or TRBV12-4 to TRBJ2-3; D unclear. Trimming left V 5 bases short and J 6 bases short, with 6 bases between. CDR3 length equals 11 residues.

The chain joins TRBV9 to TRBJ1-6, with no clear D. The CDR3 length is 12 residues. Trimming cost V 0 bases and J 8 bases, with 3 bases left between them. Germline CDR1 SGDLS, CDR2 YYNGEE. CDR3 in amino acids: CASSVVDSPLHF. DNA for the CDR3: TGTGCCAGCAGCGTAGTAGATTCACCCCTCCACTTT.

In DNA, the CDR3 is TGCGCCAGCAGCCCGGGATGGCGGGGGAGGGATGAGCAGTTCTTC. Translating gives CASSPGWRGRDEQFF. The rearrangement links TRBV4-3 to TRBJ2-1; TRBD2 matches at 7 bases. CDR1 is LGHNA and CDR2 is YSLEER in the germline V gene. The junction had 11 bases not matched to a gene; V was cut back by 4 bases and J by 8 bases. The CDR3 runs 15 residues.

Only one count was recorded for this clonotype. The chain employs TRBV28 and TRBJ2-7; 7 nucleotides align to TRBD1. The J call may be in error: the DNA end matches TRBJ2-5 better. CDR1 and CDR2 from the germline V gene are MDHEN and SYDVKM. The CDR3 spans 14 residues. CDR3 in amino acids: CASRPTGIGETQYF. DNA of the CDR3: TGTGCCAGCAGGCCGACAGGGATCGGCGAGACCCAGTACTTC.

The gene calls are TRBV20-1 and TRBJ2-4; either TRBD1 or TRBD2 may fit D (5 bases each). CDR1 is DFQATT and CDR2 is SNEGSKA in the germline V gene (reference sequence). V lost 6 bases to trimming and J lost 0 bases, with 12 bases between them. The CDR3 is made up of 14 amino acids. CDR3 DNA sequence: TGCAGTGCCACCGGGACCCTAGCCAAAAACATTCAGTACTTC. Translated: CSATGTLAKNIQYF.

The chain joins TRBV4-2 to TRBJ2-3; TRBD2 matches at 7 bases. V dropped 0 bases and J dropped 1; count of bases not matched to a gene: 10. CDR1 is LGHNA and CDR2 is YNFKEQ in the germline V gene. The CDR3 runs to 18 residues. The CDR3 loop is CASSQEGPRGVGTDTQYF. CDR3 sequence (DNA): TGTGCCAGCAGCCAAGAGGGGCCCCGGGGGGTGGGCACAGATACGCAGTATTTT.

The rearrangement joins TRBV4-3 to TRBJ2-3, with D possibly being TRBD2 (6 bases). This CDR3 has 17 residues. Trimming took off 5 bases at V and 1 base at J, with 19 bases between the two ends. The germline V gene has CDR1 LGHNA and CDR2 YSLEER. The CDR3 loop reads CASSWQAGRPGTDTQYF. In nucleotides, the CDR3 is TGCGCCAGCAGCTGGCAGGCGGGGCGCCCTGGCACAGATACGCAGTATTTT.

The chain recombines TRBV5-8 with TRBJ2-1; D possibly corresponds to TRBD1 (6 bases). The CDR3 has 16 residues. Trimming removed 4 bases at V and 0 bases at J, with 14 bases between. Germline CDR1 SGHTS, CDR2 YDEGEE. As DNA, the CDR3 is TGTGCCAGCAGCCAATGGACAGCGAGCTCCTACAATGAGCAGTTCTTC. This encodes CASSQWTASSYNEQFF.

The rearrangement uses TRBV10-3 and TRBJ2-1; 11 bases match TRBD2. Germline-derived CDR1 and CDR2 are ENHRY and SYGVKD. The CDR3 contains 15 residues. V gave up 11 bases and J gave up 4 bases; unmatched junction bases: 10. The CDR3 protein is CASWSGLAVYNEQFF. As DNA, the CDR3 is TGTGCCTCCTGGTCGGGACTAGCGGTTTACAATGAGCAGTTCTTC.

The V gene is TRBV7-2, the J gene TRBJ2-1; a weak D match, TRBD2 (6 bases). The CDR3 has 17 amino acids. Germline loops: CDR1 SGHTA, CDR2 FQGNSA. Trimming took 3 bases from V and 0 from J, leaving 15 bases between them. CDR3 nucleotide sequence: TGTGCCAGCAGCTTGGGGGGTGGGGCAGCCTCCTACAATGAGCAGTTCTTC. Translating gives CASSLGGGAASYNEQFF.

The chain uses TRBV6-5 and TRBJ2-1; D ambiguous. The V end lost 5 bases, the J end lost 7 bases, and 9 bases lay between the germline ends. The CDR3 has 12 amino acids. Germline V lookup: CDR1 MNHEY, CDR2 SVGAGI. CDR3 nucleotides: TGTGCCAGCAGTAGTATCGGGAATGAGCAGTTCTTC. Translated, it gives CASSSIGNEQFF.

This chain links TRBV4-3 with TRBJ2-7; 10 bases line up with TRBD2. Germline V gene lookup returns CDR1 LGHNA and CDR2 YSLEER. V lost 3 bases, J lost 4 bases, and 6 bases stayed unmatched. This CDR3 is built from 15 residues. The CDR3 spells CASSHNSGGRYEQYF. The CDR3 bases are TGCGCCAGCAGCCACAATAGCGGGGGGAGGTACGAGCAGTACTTC.